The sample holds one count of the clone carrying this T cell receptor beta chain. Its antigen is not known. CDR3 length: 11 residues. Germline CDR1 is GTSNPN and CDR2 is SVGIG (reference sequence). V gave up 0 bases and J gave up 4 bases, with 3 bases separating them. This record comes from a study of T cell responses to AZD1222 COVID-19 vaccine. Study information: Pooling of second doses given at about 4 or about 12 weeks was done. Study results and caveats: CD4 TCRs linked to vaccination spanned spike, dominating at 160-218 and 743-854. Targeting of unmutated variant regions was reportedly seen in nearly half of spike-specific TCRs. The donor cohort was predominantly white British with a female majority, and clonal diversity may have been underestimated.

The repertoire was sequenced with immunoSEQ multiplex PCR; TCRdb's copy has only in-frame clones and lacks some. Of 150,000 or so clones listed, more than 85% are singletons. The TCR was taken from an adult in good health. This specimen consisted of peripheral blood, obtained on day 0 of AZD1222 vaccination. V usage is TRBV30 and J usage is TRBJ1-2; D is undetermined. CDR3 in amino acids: CAWSVTYGYTF. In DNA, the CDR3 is TGTGCCTGGAGTGTGACCTATGGCTACACCTTC.